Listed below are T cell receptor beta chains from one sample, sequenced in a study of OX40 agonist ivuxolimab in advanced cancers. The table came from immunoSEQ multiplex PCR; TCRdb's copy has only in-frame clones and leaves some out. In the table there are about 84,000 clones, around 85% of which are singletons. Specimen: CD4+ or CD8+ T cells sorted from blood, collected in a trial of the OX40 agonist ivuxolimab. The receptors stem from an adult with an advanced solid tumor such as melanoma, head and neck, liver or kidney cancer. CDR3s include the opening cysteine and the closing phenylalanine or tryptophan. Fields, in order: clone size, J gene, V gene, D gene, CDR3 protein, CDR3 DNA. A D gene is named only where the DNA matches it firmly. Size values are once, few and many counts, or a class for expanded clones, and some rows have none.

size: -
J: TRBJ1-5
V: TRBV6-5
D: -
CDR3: CASSYSGNGGQPQHF
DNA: TGTGCCAGCAGTTACTCCGGTAACGGGGGTCAGCCCCAGCATTTT

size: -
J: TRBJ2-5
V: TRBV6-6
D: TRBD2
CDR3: CASIRGEQETQYF
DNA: TGTGCCAGCATCCGGGGGGAGCAAGAGACCCAGTACTTC

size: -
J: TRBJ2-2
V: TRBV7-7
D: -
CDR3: CASSLSRDTGELFF
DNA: TGTGCTAGCAGCTTGTCCAGGGACACCGGGGAGCTGTTTTTT

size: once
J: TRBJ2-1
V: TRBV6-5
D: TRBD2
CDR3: CASRTGLAGLEQFF
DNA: TGTGCCAGCAGAACCGGACTAGCGGGACTTGAGCAGTTCTTC

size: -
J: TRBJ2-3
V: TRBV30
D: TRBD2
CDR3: CAWSGTSGSTTDTQYF
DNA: TGTGCCTGGAGTGGGACTAGCGGGAGTACCACAGATACGCAGTATTTT

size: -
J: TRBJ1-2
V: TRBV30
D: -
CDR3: CAWNRDFDYGYTF
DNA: TGTGCCTGGAATAGGGATTTTGACTATGGCTACACCTTC

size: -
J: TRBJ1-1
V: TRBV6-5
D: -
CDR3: CASTTGISSEAFF
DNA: TGTGCCAGCACCACAGGGATCTCTTCTGAAGCTTTCTTT

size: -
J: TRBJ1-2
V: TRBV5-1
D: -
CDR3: CASSLIPGDYTF
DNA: TGCGCCAGCAGCTTGATCCCGGGAGACTACACCTTC

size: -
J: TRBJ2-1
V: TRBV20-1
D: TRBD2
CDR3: CSARAGGNVFF
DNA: TGCAGTGCTAGGGCGGGGGGCAATGTTTTCTTC

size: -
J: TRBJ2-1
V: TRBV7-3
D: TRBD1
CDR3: CASSPDRGYEQFF
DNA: TGTGCCAGCAGCCCGGACAGGGGTTATGAGCAGTTCTTC

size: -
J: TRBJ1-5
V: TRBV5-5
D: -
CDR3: CASSFTGDQPQHF
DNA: TGTGCCAGCAGCTTCACAGGTGATCAGCCCCAGCATTTT

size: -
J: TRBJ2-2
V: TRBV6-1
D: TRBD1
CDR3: CASSVWDRGNGELFF
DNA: TGTGCCAGCAGTGTATGGGACAGGGGGAACGGGGAGCTGTTTTTT

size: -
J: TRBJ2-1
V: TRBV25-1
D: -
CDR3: CASTTVFRNEQFF
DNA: TGTGCCAGCACCACCGTTTTCCGAAATGAGCAGTTCTTC

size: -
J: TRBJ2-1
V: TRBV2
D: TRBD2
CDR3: CASCARTSIGEQFF
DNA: TGTGCCAGCTGCGCACGGACTAGCATAGGTGAGCAGTTCTTC

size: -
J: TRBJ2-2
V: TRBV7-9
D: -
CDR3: CASSQTVSNTGELFF
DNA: TGTGCCAGCAGCCAGACAGTTTCGAACACCGGGGAGCTGTTTTTT

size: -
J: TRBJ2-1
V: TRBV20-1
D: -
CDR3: CSARDLLARFF
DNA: TGCAGTGCTAGAGATCTTCTAGCTAGGTTCTTC

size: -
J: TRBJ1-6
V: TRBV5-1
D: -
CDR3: CASRDGYSMDSPLHF
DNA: TGCGCCAGCCGGGACGGATATTCGATGGATTCACCCCTCCACTTT

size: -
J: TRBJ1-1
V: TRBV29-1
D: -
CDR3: CSVVKATEAFF
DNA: TGCAGCGTTGTGAAGGCCACTGAAGCTTTCTTT

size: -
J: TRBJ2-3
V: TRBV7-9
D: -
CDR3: CASSLEGGITDTQYF
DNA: TGTGCCAGCAGCTTAGAGGGCGGGATCACAGATACGCAGTATTTT

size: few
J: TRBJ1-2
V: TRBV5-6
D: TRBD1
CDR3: CATSGQTSGVHGYTF
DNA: TGTGCCACTTCGGGACAGACGTCGGGGGTTCATGGCTACACCTTC

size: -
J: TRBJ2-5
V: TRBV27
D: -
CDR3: CASSQRRQETQYF
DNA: TGTGCCAGCAGTCAGAGAAGACAAGAGACCCAGTACTTC

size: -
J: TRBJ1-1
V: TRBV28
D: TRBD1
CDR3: CASSFFDGQGSGTEAFF
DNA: TGTGCCAGCAGCTTCTTCGATGGACAGGGATCGGGTACTGAAGCTTTCTTT

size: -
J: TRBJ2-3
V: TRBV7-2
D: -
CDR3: CASSLRGRRTDTQYF
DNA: TGTGCCAGCAGCCTGAGGGGGAGGCGAACAGATACGCAGTATTTT

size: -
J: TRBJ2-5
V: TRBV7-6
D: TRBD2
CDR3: CASSYGTSVETQYF
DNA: TGTGCCAGCAGCTACGGGACTAGCGTGGAGACCCAGTACTTC

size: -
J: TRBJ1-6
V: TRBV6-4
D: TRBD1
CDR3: CASRDTDREYNSPLHF
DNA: TGTGCCAGCAGAGATACGGACAGGGAGTATAATTCACCCCTCCACTTT

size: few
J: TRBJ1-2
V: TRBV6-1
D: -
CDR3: CASHTPLNYGYTF
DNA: TGTGCCAGCCATACCCCCTTAAACTATGGCTACACCTTC

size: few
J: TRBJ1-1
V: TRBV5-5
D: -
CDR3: CASSWSEIVNTEAFF
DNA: TGTGCCAGCAGCTGGTCGGAAATAGTGAACACTGAAGCTTTCTTT

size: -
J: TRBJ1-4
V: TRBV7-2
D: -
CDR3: CASSPLRVNNEKLFF
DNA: TGTGCCAGCAGCCCGCTTAGGGTCAATAATGAAAAACTGTTTTTT

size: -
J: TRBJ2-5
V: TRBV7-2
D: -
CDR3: CASSLEGSPGETQYF
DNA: TGTGCCAGCAGCTTAGAAGGTAGCCCGGGAGAGACCCAGTACTTC

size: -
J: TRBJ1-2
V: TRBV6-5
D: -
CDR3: CASSYSPYIYGYTF
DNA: TGTGCCAGCAGTTACTCGCCCTATATCTATGGCTACACCTTC

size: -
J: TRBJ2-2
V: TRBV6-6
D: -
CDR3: CASSWTENTGELFF
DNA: TGTGCCAGCAGTTGGACGGAGAACACCGGGGAGCTGTTTTTT

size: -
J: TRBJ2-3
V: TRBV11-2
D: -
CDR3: CASSLGRSRTDTQYF
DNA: TGTGCCAGCAGCCTGGGTAGAAGCCGGACAGATACGCAGTATTTT

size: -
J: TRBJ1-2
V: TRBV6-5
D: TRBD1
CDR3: CASSPDRVGGYTF
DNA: TGTGCCAGCAGTCCGGACAGGGTAGGGGGCTACACCTTC

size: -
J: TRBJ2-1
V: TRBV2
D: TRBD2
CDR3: CASSELSSGSLGEQFF
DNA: TGTGCCAGCAGTGAACTGTCTAGCGGGAGTTTAGGTGAGCAGTTCTTC

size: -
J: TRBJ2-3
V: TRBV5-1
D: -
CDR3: CASSLGVLPDTQYF
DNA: TGCGCCAGCAGCTTAGGAGTCCTCCCAGATACGCAGTATTTT

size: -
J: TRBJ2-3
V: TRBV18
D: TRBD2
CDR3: CASSNPPLMAGEPDTQYF
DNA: TGTGCCAGCTCCAATCCCCCCCTAATGGCGGGAGAGCCAGATACGCAGTATTTT

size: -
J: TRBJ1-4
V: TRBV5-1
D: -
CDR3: CASSLNQGALNEKLFF
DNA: TGCGCCAGCAGCTTGAATCAGGGAGCCCTAAATGAAAAACTGTTTTTT